This TCR beta chain appears in the sequencing data of a study of identical twins. Study observations and caveats: Fewer insertions characterized abundant cord blood beta clonotypes, whereas memory repertoires showed none.

TCRdb analysed the 5' RACE reads with MiXCR anew, one entry per CDR3 protein. The sample has roughly 470,000 distinct CDR3 sequences; more than 13% are singletons. This clonotype has more than one count but fewer than ten. What it binds is not known. After removal of 5 bases from V and 1 base from J, the junction contained 4 bases not matched to a gene. Germline V CDR1 and CDR2: LGHDT, YNNKEL (reference sequence). The CDR3 extends over 14 amino acids. The sample was also reused in another study, on yellow fever vaccine responses in identical twins.

This clonotype was obtained from a woman aged 18-35 years in good health. The chain carries TRBV3-1 and TRBJ1-2; TRBD1 aligns across 7 bases. The source material was CD4+ T cells sorted from blood. This CDR3 reads CASSDRVFNYGYTF. The CDR3 DNA reads as TGTGCCAGCAGCGACAGGGTTTTTAACTATGGCTACACCTTC. The variable domain in full, completed from reference TRBV3-1 and TRBJ1-2, reads DTAVSQTPKYLVTQMGNDKSIKCEQNLGHDTMYWYKQDSKKFLKIMFSYNNKELIINETVPNRFSPKSPDKAHLNLHINSLELGDSAVYFCASSDRVFNYGYTFGSGTRLTVV.